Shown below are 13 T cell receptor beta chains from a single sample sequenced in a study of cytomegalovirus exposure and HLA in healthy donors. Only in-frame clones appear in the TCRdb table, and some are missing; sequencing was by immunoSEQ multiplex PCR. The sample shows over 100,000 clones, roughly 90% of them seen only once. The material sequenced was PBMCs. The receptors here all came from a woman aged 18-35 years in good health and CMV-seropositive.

CDR3 residues: CASSPSGGSGELFF. The CDR3 region has the DNA TGTGCCAGCAGCCCAAGTGGGGGGTCCGGGGAGCTGTTTTTT. The V gene is TRBV11-2, the J gene TRBJ2-2; possible D gene TRBD2, 6 bases. V lost 5 bases and J 6 bases, leaving 13 bases between the germline ends. Germline values: CDR1 SGHAT, CDR2 FQNNGV. The CDR3 covers 14 residues.

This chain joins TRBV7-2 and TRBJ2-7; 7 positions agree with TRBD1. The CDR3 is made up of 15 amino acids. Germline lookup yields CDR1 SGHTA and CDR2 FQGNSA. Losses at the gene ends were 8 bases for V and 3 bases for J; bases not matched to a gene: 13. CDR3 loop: CASSRLGQPNYEQYF. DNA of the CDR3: TGTGCCAGCTCAAGACTGGGACAGCCGAACTACGAGCAGTACTTC. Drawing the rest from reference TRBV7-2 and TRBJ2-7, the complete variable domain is GAGVSQSPSNKVTEKGKDVELRCDPISGHTALYWYRQSLGQGLEFLIYFQGNSAPDKSGLPSDRFSAERTGGSVSTLTIQRTQQEDSAVYLCASSRLGQPNYEQYFGPGTRLTVT.

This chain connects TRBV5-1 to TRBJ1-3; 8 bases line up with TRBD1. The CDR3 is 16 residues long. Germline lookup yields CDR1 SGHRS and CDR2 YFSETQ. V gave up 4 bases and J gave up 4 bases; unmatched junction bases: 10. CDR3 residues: CASSQAQGARGNTIYF. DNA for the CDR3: TGCGCCAGCAGCCAAGCTCAGGGGGCGCGCGGAAACACCATATATTTT.

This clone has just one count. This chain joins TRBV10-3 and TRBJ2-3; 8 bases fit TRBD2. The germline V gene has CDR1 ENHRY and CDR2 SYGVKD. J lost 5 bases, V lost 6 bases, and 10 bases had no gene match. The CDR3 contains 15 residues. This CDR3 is CAIRGDSGVGDTQYF. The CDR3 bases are TGTGCCATCAGAGGGGATAGCGGGGTGGGAGATACGCAGTATTTT.

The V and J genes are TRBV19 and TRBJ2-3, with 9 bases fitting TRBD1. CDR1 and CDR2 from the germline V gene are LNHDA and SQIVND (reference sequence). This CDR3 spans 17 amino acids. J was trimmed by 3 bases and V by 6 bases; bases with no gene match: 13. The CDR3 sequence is CASSEIPGTGSTDTQYF. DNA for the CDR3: TGTGCCAGTAGCGAGATTCCCGGGACAGGGAGTACAGATACGCAGTATTTT. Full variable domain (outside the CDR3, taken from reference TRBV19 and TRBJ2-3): DGGITQSPKYLFRKEGQNVTLSCEQNLNHDAMYWYRQDPGQGLRLIYYSQIVNDFQKGDIAEGYSVSREKKESFPLTVTSAQKNPTAFYLCASSEIPGTGSTDTQYFGPGTRLTVL.

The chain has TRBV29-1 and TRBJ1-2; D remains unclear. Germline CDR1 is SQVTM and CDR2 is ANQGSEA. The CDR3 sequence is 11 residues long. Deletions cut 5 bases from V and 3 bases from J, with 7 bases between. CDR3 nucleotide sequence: TGCAGCGTTCCCGTCTACTATGGCTACACCTTC. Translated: CSVPVYYGYTF.

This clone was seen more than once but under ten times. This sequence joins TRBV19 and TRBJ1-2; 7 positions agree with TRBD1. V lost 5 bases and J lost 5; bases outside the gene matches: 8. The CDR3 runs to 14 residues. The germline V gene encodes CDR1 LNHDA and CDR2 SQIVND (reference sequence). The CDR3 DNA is TGTGCCAGTAGTGCCGGGACAGCGGAATATGGCTACACCTTC. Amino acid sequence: CASSAGTAEYGYTF.

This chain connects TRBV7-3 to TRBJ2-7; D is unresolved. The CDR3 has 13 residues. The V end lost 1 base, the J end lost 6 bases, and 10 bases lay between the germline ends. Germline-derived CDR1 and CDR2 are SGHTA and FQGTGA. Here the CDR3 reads CASSLNAGSEQYF. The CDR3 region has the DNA TGTGCCAGCAGCTTAAACGCAGGCAGCGAGCAGTACTTC.

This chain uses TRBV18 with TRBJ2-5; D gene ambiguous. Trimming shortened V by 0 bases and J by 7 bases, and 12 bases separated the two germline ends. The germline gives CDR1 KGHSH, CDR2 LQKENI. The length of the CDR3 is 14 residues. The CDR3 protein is CASSPPVAFPTQYF. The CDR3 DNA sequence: TGTGCCAGCTCACCACCGGTAGCCTTCCCGACCCAGTACTTC.

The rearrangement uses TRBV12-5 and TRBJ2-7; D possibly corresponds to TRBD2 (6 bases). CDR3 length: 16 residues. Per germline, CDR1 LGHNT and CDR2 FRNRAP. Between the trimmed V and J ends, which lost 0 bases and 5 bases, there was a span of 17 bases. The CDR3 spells CASGLVDGSLGNEQYF. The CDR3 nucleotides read TGTGCTAGTGGTTTGGTCGACGGGAGTTTGGGGAACGAGCAGTACTTC.

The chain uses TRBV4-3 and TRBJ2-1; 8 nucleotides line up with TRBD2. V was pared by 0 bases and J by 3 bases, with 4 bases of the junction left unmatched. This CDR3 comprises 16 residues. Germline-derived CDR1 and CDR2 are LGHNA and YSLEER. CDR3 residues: CASSQDRLASYNEQFF. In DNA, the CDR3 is TGCGCCAGCAGCCAAGACAGACTAGCGAGCTACAATGAGCAGTTCTTC.

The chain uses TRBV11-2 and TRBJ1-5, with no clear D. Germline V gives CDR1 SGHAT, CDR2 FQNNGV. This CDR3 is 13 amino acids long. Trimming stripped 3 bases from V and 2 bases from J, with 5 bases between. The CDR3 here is CASSLSGNQPQHF. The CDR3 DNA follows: TGTGCCAGCAGCTTGTCAGGCAATCAGCCCCAGCATTTT.

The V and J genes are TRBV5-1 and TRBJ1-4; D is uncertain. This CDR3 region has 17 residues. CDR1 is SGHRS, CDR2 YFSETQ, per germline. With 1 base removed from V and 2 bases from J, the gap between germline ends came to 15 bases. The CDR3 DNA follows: TGCGCCAGCAGCTTGCGGGCCTCAGGCGGGACTAATGAAAAACTGTTTTTT. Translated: CASSLRASGGTNEKLFF.